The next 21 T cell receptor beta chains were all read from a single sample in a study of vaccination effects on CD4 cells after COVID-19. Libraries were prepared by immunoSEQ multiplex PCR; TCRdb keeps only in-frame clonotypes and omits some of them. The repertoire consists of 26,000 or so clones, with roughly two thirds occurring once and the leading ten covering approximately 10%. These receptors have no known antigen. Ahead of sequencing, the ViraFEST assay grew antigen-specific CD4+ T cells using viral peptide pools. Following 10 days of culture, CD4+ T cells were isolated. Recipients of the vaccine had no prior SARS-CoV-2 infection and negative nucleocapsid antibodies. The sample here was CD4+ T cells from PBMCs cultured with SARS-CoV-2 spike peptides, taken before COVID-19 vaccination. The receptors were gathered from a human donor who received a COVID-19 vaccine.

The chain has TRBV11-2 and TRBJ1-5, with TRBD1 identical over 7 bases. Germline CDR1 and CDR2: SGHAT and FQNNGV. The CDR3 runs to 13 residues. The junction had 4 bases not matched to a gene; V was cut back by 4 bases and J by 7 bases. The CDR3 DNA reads TGTGCCAGCAGCTCACAGGGGAACCAGCCCCAGCATTTT. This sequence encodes CASSSQGNQPQHF.

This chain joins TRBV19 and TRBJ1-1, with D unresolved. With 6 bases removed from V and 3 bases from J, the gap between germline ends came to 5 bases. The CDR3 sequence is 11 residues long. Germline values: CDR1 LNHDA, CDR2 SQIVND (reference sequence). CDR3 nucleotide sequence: TGTGCCAGTAGAGATTACACTGAAGCTTTCTTT. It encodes CASRDYTEAFF.

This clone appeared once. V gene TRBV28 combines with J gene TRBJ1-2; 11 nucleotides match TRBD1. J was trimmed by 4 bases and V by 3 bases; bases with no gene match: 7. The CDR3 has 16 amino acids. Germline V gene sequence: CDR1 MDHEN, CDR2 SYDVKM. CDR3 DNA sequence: TGTGCCAGCAGTTTGATCGGGACAGGGGGAAGCTATGGCTACACCTTC. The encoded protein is CASSLIGTGGSYGYTF.

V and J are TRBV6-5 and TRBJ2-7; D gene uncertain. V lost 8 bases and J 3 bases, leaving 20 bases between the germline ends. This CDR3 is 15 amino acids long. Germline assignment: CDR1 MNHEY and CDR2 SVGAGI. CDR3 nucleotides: TGTGCCAGCTTAAATATCCATCTCCTCAGCTACGAGCAGTACTTC. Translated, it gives CASLNIHLLSYEQYF.

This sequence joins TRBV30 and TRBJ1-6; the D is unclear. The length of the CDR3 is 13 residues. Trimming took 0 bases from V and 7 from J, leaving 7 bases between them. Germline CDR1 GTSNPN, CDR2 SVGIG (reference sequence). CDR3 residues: CAWSVLGNSPLHF. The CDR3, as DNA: TGTGCCTGGAGTGTACTCGGCAATTCACCCCTCCACTTT. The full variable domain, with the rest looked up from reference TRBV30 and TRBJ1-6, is SQTIHQWPATLVQPVGSPLSLECTVEGTSNPNLYWYRQAAGRGLQLLFYSVGIGQISSEVPQNLSASRPQDRQFILSSKKLLLSDSGFYLCAWSVLGNSPLHFGNGTRLTVT.

The CDR3 spells CASSLQGAGETQYF. DNA for the CDR3: TGTGCCAGCAGCCTACAGGGGGCTGGGGAGACCCAGTACTTC. The chain combines TRBV5-4 with TRBJ2-5, with 9 positions matching TRBD1. V shed 4 bases and J 5 bases; nucleotides not matched to a gene: 6. This CDR3 is 14 amino acids long. Germline CDR1 and CDR2: SGHNT and YYREEE (reference sequence).

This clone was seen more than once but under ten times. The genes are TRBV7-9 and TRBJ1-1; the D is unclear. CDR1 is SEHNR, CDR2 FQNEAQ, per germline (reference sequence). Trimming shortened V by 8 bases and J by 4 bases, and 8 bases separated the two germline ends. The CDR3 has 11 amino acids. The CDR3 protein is CASWQLTEAFF. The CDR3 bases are TGTGCCAGCTGGCAACTCACTGAAGCTTTCTTT.

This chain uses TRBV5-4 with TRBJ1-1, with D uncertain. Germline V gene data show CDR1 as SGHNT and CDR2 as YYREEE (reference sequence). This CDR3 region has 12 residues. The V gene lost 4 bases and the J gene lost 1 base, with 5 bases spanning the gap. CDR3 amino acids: CASSAPNTEAFF. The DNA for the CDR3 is TGTGCCAGCAGCGCTCCGAACACTGAAGCTTTCTTT. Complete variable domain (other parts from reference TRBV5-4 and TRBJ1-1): ETGVTQSPTHLIKTRGQQVTLRCSSQSGHNTVSWYQQALGQGPQFIFQYYREEENGRGNFPPRFSGLQFPNYSSELNVNALELDDSALYLCASSAPNTEAFFGQGTRLTVV.

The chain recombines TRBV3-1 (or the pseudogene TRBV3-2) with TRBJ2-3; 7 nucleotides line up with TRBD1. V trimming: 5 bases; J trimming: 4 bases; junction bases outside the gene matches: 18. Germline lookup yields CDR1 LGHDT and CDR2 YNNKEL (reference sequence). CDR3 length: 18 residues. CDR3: CASSELGKWTGDADTQYF. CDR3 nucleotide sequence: TGTGCCAGCAGCGAACTCGGAAAATGGACAGGAGACGCAGATACGCAGTATTTT.

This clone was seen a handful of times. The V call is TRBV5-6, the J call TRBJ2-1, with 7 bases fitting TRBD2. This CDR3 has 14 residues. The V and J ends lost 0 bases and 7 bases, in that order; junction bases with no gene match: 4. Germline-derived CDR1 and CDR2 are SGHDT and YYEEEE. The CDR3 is CASSLGRGWNEQFF. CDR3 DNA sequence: TGTGCCAGCAGCTTGGGGCGGGGGTGGAATGAGCAGTTCTTC.

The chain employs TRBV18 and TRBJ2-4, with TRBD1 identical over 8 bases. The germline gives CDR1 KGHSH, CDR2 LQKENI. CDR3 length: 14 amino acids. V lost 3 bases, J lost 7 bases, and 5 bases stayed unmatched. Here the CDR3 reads CASSPDRGSNIQYF. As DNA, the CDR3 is TGTGCCAGCTCACCCGACAGGGGATCTAACATTCAGTACTTC.

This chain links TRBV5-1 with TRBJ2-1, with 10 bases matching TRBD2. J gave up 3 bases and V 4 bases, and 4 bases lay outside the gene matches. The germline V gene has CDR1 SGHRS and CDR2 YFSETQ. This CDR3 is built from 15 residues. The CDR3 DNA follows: TGCGCCAGCAGCCCTAGCGGGAGCGACTACAATGAGCAGTTCTTC. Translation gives CASSPSGSDYNEQFF.

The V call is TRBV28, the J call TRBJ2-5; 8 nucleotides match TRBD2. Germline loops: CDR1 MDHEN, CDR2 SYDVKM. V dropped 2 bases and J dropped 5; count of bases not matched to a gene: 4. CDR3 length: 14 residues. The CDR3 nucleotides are TGTGCCAGCAGTTTAAGCGGGGGCAGTGAGACCCAGTACTTC. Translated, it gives CASSLSGGSETQYF.

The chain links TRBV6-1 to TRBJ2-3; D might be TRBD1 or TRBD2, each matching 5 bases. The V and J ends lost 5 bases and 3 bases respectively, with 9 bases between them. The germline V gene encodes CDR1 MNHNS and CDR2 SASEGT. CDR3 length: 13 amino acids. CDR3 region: CASSSGATDTQYF. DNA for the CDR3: TGTGCCAGCAGTTCCGGGGCTACAGATACGCAGTATTTT.

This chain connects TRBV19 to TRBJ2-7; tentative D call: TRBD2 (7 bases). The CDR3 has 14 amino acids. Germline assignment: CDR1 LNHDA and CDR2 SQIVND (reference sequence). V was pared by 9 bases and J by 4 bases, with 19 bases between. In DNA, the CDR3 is TGTGCCAGCCGAGGGGGGGGACCCAAATACGAGCAGTACTTC. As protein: CASRGGGPKYEQYF.

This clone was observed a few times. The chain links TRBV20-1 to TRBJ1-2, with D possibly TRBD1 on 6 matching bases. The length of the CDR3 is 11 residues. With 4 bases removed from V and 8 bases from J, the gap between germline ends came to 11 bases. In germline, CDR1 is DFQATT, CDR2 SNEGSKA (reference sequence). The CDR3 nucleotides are TGCAGTGCTACTACAGGGTACGGCTACACCTTC. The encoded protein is CSATTGYGYTF.

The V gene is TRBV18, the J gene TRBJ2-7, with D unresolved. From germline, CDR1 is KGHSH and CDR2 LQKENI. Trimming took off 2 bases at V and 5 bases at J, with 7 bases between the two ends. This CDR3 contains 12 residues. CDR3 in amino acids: CASSPGGNEQYF. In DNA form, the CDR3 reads TGTGCCAGCTCACCAGGCGGAAACGAGCAGTACTTC.

The CDR3 DNA reads TGCGCCAGCAGCCGGGAAGGTGGACAGTCTGGAAACACCATATATTTT. It yields the protein CASSREGGQSGNTIYF. V usage is TRBV4-1 and J usage is TRBJ1-3; a possible D gene is TRBD1 (6 bases). CDR3 size: 16 residues. Germline V gives CDR1 MGHRA, CDR2 YSYEKL. V dropped 4 bases and J dropped 1 base, with 14 bases sitting between them.

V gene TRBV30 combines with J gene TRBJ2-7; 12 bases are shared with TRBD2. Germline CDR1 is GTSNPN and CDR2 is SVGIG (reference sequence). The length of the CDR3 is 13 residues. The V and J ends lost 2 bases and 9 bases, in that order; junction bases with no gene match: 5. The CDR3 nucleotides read TGTGCCTGGAGTCTAGCGGGGGGGAACTGGCAGTACTTC. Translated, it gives CAWSLAGGNWQYF.

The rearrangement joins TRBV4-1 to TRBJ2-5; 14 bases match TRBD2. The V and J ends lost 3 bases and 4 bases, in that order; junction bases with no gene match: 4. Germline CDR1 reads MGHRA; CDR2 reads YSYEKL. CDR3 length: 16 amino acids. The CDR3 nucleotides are TGCGCCAGCAGCCAGACTAGCGGGGGGGTCGGAGAGACCCAGTACTTC. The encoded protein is CASSQTSGGVGETQYF.

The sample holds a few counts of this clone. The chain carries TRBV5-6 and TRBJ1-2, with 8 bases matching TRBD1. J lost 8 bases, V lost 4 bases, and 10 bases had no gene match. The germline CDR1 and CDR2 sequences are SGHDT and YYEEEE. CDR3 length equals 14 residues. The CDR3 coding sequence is TGTGCCAGCAGCCTCGGACAGGGAATCTACGGCTACACCTTC. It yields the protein CASSLGQGIYGYTF.